A selection of T cell receptor beta chains follows, all from one sample in a study of cytomegalovirus exposure and HLA in healthy donors. The repertoire was sequenced with immunoSEQ multiplex PCR; TCRdb's copy has only in-frame clones and lacks some. The sample lists 110,000 or so clones, around 73% seen once, with under 10% in the top ten. Sequenced sample: PBMCs. The receptors derive from a man aged 35-49 years in good health and CMV-seronegative. The CDR3 runs from the conserved cysteine through the conserved F or W.

V	J	CDR3
TRBV5-1	TRBJ1-1	CAGSLGSRGQNTEAFF
TRBV5-1	TRBJ2-3	CASSLYGAGQGADTQYF
TRBV4-2	TRBJ2-5	CASSQDGGRIQETQYF
TRBV19	TRBJ1-1	CASSIDKTGANTEAFF
TRBV19	TRBJ1-3	CASRGSGGNTIYF
TRBV29-1	TRBJ2-1	CSVGQGSEQFF
TRBV6-4	TRBJ1-1	CASSETGSTEAFF
TRBV4-1	TRBJ2-7	CASSHPQGGTGTYEQYF
TRBV14	TRBJ1-1	CASSQLQVNTEAFF
TRBV2	TRBJ2-1	CAGSEAAGYSEQFF
TRBV11-2	TRBJ2-7	CASSLAEGGSTYEQYF
TRBV11-2	TRBJ1-2	CASSLGAGGGRIGYGYTF
TRBV27	TRBJ1-5	CASSLRGRGNQPQHF
TRBV2	TRBJ2-7	CASSERYEQYF
TRBV9	TRBJ1-3	CASSRSPGPGGPGNTIYF
TRBV4-3	TRBJ2-5	CASSQNAGGVAETQYF
TRBV4-3	TRBJ2-5	CASSQALGVGETQYF
TRBV4-3	TRBJ1-5	CASSQDRSATIQHF
TRBV28	TRBJ2-1	CASSLAGAVDKGQFF
TRBV4-2	TRBJ2-7	CASSQDLSRGQGEQYF
TRBV28	TRBJ1-1	CASGLSRNTEAFF
TRBV5-1	TRBJ2-7	CASSEGPSGGEQYF
TRBV6-5	TRBJ2-7	CASLPTGSNEQYF
TRBV29-1	TRBJ2-7	CSARGWGAYEQYF
TRBV9	NA	CASSVSLESEQYF
TRBV19	TRBJ2-1	CASQTAATGNNYNEQFF
TRBV9	TRBJ2-1	CASSVGSGGLLYNEQFF
TRBV25-1	TRBJ1-2	CASSELIRVGYGYTF
TRBV5-4	TRBJ1-6	CASSSAGPRSRGDNSPLHF
TRBV4-1	TRBJ2-3	CASSTGQVTDTQYF
TRBV4-3	TRBJ1-6	CASSTGIGASPLHF
TRBV7-8	TRBJ2-5	CASSRRDRQETQYF
TRBV5-1	TRBJ1-5	CASSLEPAGAGQPQHF
TRBV19	TRBJ1-4	CASSMLLGQVNEKLFF
TRBV30	TRBJ2-3	CAWSLGGQADTDTQYF